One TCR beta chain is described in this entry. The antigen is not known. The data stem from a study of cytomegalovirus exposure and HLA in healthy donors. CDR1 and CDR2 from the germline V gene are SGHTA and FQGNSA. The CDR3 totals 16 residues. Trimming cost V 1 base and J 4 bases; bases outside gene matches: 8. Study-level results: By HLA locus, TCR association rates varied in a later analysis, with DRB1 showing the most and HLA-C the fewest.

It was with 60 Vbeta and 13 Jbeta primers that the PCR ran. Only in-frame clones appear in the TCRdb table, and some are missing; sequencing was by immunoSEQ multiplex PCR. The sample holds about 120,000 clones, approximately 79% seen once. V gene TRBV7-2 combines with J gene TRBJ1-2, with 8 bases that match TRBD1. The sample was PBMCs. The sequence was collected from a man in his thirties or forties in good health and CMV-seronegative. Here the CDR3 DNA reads TGTGCCAGCAGCTTAGGCTTCGGACAGGGAACCTATGGCTACACCTTC. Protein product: CASSLGFGQGTYGYTF.